This T cell receptor (beta chain) was identified during a study of long-term antiretroviral therapy in people with HIV. An immunoSEQ assay, version v3.0, was performed at survey level. This table comes from immunoSEQ multiplex PCR, and its TCRdb copy is limited to in-frame clones, with some not included. The sample consists of about 33,000 clones, approximately 96% of them appearing once. All participants with HIV were treated in the United States. There are 14 residues in the CDR3. Trimming pared 0 bases from V and 3 bases from J, leaving 9 bases between. Germline assignment: CDR1 ENHRY and CDR2 SYGVKD.

Sequenced here: unsorted PBMCs, sampled 6.6 years after starting antiretroviral therapy. This TCR was sampled from a man younger than 40 with HIV. The chain recombines TRBV10-3 with TRBJ2-7; D might be TRBD1 or TRBD2, each matching 5 bases. The CDR3 loop is CAISESGAGYEQYF. The DNA for the CDR3 is TGTGCCATCAGTGAGTCAGGGGCGGGCTACGAGCAGTACTTC.